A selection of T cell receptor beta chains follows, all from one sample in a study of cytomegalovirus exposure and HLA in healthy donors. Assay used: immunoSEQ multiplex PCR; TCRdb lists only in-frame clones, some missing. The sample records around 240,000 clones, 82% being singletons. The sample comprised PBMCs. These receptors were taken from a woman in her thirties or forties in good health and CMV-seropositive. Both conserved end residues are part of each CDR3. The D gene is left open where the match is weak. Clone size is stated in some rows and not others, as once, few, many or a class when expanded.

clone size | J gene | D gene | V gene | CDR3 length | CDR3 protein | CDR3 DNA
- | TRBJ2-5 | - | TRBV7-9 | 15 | CASSLEMIAQETQYF | TGTGCCAGCAGCTTAGAAATGATAGCACAAGAGACCCAGTACTTC
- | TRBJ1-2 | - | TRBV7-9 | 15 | CASSLSSLPAGGYTF | TGTGCCAGCAGCCTAAGCAGTCTCCCGGCGGGTGGCTACACCTTC
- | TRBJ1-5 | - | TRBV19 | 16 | CASSIDLGGAYQPQHF | TGTGCCAGTAGTATAGATCTTGGGGGGGCATATCAGCCCCAGCATTTT
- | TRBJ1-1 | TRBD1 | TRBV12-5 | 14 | CASGGTASNTEAFF | TGTGCTAGTGGGGGGACAGCCTCGAACACTGAAGCTTTCTTT
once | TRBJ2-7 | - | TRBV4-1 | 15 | CASSQDVLSSYEQYF | TGCGCCAGCAGCCAAGATGTTCTAAGCTCCTACGAGCAGTACTTC
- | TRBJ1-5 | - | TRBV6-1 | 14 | CASREAHSNQPQHF | TGTGCCAGCAGGGAAGCACATAGCAATCAGCCCCAGCATTTT
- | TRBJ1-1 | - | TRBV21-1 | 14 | CASRMEGIAPEAFF | TGTGCCAGCAGAATGGAGGGGATCGCGCCTGAAGCTTTCTTT
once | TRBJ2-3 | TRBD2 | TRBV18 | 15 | CASSLSRGGTDTQYF | TGTGCCAGCTCACTTTCGCGGGGGGGCACAGATACGCAGTATTTT
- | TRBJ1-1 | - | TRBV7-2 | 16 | CASSLVPGQMNTEAFF | TGTGCCAGCAGCTTAGTCCCTGGACAGATGAACACTGAAGCTTTCTTT
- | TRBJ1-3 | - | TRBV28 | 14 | CASRPTASGNTIYF | TGTGCCAGCAGGCCGACAGCATCTGGAAACACCATATATTTT
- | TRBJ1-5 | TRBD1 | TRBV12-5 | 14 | CASGSGQGQQPQHF | TGTGCTAGTGGTTCAGGACAGGGGCAACAGCCCCAGCATTTT
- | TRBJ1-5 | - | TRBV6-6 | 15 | CASSYSSGGEEPQHF | TGTGCCAGCAGTTACTCATCGGGGGGCGAGGAGCCCCAGCATTTT
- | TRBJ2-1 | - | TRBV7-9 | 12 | CASSRGAPSGFF | TGTGCCAGCAGCCGCGGGGCCCCCTCTGGGTTCTTC
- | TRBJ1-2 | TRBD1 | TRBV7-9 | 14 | CSSSLQGSGYGYTF | TGTTCCAGCAGCTTACAGGGGAGCGGCTATGGCTACACCTTC
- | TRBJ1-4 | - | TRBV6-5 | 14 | CASSYSQGSEKLFF | TGTGCCAGCAGTTACTCCCAGGGCAGTGAAAAACTGTTTTTT
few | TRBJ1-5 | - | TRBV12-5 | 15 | CASGLARQGNQPQHF | TGTGCTAGTGGTTTGGCACGACAGGGCAATCAGCCCCAGCATTTT
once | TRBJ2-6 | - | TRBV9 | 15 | CASSVDFGGANVLTF | TGTGCCAGCAGCGTTGACTTTGGTGGGGCCAACGTCCTGACTTTC
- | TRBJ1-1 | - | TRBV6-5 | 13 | CASSPTVNTEAFF | TGTGCCAGCAGTCCGACAGTGAACACTGAAGCTTTCTTT
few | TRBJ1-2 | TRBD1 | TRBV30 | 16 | CAGMGQGAPFGRGYTF | TGTGCCGGAATGGGACAGGGGGCCCCCTTTGGTCGAGGCTACACCTTC
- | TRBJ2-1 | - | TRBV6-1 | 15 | CASSVERGTYNEQFF | TGTGCCAGCAGTGTGGAACGGGGGACTTACAATGAGCAGTTCTTC
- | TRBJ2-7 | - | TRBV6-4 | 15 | CASRENHLGALEQYF | TGTGCCAGCAGGGAAAACCACCTAGGGGCCCTCGAGCAGTACTTC
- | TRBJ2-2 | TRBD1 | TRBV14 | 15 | CASSQRTGNTGELFF | TGTGCCAGCAGCCAGCGGACAGGGAACACCGGGGAGCTGTTTTTT
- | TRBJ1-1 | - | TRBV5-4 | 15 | CASSPLWGERPEAFF | TGTGCCAGCAGCCCCTTGTGGGGGGAACGGCCTGAAGCTTTCTTT
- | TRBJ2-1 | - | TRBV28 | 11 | CAIAQQDEQFF | TGTGCCATCGCCCAACAAGATGAGCAGTTCTTC
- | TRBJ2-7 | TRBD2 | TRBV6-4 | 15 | CASSGGGSGSYEQYF | TGTGCCAGCAGTGGGGGGGGGTCGGGCTCCTACGAGCAGTACTTC
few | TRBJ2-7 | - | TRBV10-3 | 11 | CAVKRGLEQYF | TGTGCCGTTAAAAGAGGCCTAGAGCAGTACTTC
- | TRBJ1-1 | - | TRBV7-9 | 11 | CASLGGTEAFF | TGTGCCAGCCTCGGGGGGACTGAAGCTTTCTTT
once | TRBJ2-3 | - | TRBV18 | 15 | CASSPLGGSTDTQYF | TGTGCCAGCTCACCTCTTGGCGGTAGCACAGATACGCAGTATTTT
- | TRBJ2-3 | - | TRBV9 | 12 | CASSPITDTQYF | TGTGCCAGCAGCCCTATCACAGATACGCAGTATTTT
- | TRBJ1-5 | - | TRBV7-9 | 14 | CASSLDYSNQPQHF | TGTGCCAGCAGCTTAGACTACAGCAATCAGCCCCAGCATTTT
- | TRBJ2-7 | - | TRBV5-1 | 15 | CASSFSTGGDYEQYF | TGCGCCAGCAGCTTTAGTACAGGGGGGGACTACGAGCAGTACTTC
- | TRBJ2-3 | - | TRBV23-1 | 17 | CASSHPGAGLVTDTQYF | TGCGCCAGCAGCCACCCCGGCGCGGGACTCGTCACAGATACGCAGTATTTT
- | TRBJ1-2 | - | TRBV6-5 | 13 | CASSTDTNYGYTF | TGTGCCAGCAGCACAGACACGAACTATGGCTACACCTTC
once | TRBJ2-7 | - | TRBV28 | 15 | CASSLQGWGHYEQYF | TGTGCCAGCAGTTTACAGGGGTGGGGGCACTACGAGCAGTACTTC
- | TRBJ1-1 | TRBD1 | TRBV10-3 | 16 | CAISGGDRGMNTEAFF | TGTGCCATCAGTGGGGGGGACAGGGGGATGAACACTGAAGCTTTCTTT
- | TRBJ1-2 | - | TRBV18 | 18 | CASSPPPGGEGTNYGYTF | TGTGCCAGCTCACCACCACCGGGGGGCGAGGGGACTAACTATGGCTACACCTTC
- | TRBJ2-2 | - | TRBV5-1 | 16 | CASSRAATGDTGELFF | TGCGCCAGCAGCCGGGCGGCGACGGGGGACACCGGGGAGCTGTTTTTT